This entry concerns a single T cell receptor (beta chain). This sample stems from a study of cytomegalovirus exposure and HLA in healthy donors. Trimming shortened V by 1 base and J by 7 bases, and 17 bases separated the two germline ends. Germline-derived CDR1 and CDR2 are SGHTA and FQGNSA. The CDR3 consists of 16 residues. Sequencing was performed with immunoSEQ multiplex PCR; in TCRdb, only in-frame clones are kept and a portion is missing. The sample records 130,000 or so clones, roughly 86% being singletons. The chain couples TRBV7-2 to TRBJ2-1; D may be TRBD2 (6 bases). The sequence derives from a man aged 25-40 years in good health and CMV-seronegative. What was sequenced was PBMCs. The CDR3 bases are TGTGCCAGCAGCTTAGTTGGGGGGACCATAGGGAATGAGCAGTTCTTC. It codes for CASSLVGGTIGNEQFF.